The sequence of this TCR beta chain was determined in a study of breast tumors, draining lymph nodes, adjacent tissues. The study, taken as a whole, reports: Tumor TCR diversity was below lymph nodes but above nontumor tissue. Data only fit, rather than demonstrated, lymph node origin of most tumor T cells. Data fit most tumor T cells coming from lymph node, expanding in tumor. Tumor and nontumor repertoires were significantly more similar in luminal-like than in basal-like breast cancer.

Trimming took off 5 bases at V and 9 bases at J, with 23 bases between the two ends. Germline V gene lookup returns CDR1 SGHNT and CDR2 YENEEA. The CDR3 is 16 amino acids. Via MiXCR, TCRdb re-called the multiplex PCR reads, giving one row per CDR3 protein. Found here are roughly 260,000 distinct CDR3 sequences, around 30% of them singletons; the top ten hold approximately 1%. Samples came from axillary lymph nodes draining the breast cancer. Points on this clonotype: The target antigen is unknown. This clone may be a read error of a much larger clone one base away.

The chain recombines TRBV11-3 with TRBJ2-1; D may be TRBD1 or TRBD2 (5 bases each). The TCR was taken from a female donor with breast cancer. Some clones in this sample may be carry-over from other donors' samples. Sequencing input: axillary lymph node tissue. In DNA, the CDR3 is TGTGCCAGCAGCACCCGACCGGGACCGGGCCGAAGTGAGCAGTTCTTC. Its translation: CASSTRPGPGRSEQFF.